This entry is about one T cell receptor beta chain. Unmatched junction bases numbered 13, after V lost 3 bases and J lost 5 bases. The CDR3 totals 17 residues. CDR1 is SGDLS and CDR2 is YYNGEE in the germline V gene. These data belong to a study of blood T cell repertoires in COVID-19. About the research overall: The origin of the acute and convalescent COVID-19 samples was the United States, Italy and Spain. The cDNA or gDNA used as material had been derived from T cells, B-cell-depleted T cells, or PBMCs.

Produced via immunoSEQ multiplex PCR; TCRdb's table is partial and in-frame only. The sample lists about 75,000 clones, around 90% occurring once. This clonotype was obtained from a woman aged 45-59 years with acute or convalescent COVID-19. V usage is TRBV9 and J usage is TRBJ2-2; 7 bases are a match to TRBD1. The sequencing input was peripheral blood. The CDR3 spells CASSAPNQGVRTGELFF. The CDR3 DNA follows: TGTGCCAGCAGCGCCCCCAATCAGGGGGTAAGGACCGGGGAGCTGTTTTTT.